The source of this T cell receptor beta chain is a study of blood T cell repertoires in COVID-19. Overall study: Sources were T cells, B-cell-depleted T cells, or PBMCs; the material itself was cDNA or gDNA.

Authors' processing steps: From reference gene primer amplification, estimates of nucleated cell counts were derived. Sequencing was performed with immunoSEQ multiplex PCR; in TCRdb, only in-frame clones are kept and a portion is missing. V, J and clone size derive from that table, while D and trimming were established from the DNA sequence. The profile shows over 200,000 clones, approximately 87% of them singletons. The length of the CDR3 is 19 residues. Trimming took 5 bases from V and 7 from J; bases not matched to a gene: 18. Germline V lookup: CDR1 MNHNY, CDR2 SVGAGI (reference sequence). This sequence joins TRBV6-6 and TRBJ2-1; 12 bases line up with TRBD1. The sequence was obtained from a woman aged 50 to 65 in a cohort exposed to, infected with or recovered from COVID-19 (not recorded which). Input material: PBMCs or T cells enriched from blood (not recorded which). CDR3 nucleotides: TGTGCCAGCAGTCCCCCTCCCGGCCCGGGACAGGGGGCGGGTAATGAGCAGTTCTTC. It is translated as CASSPPPGPGQGAGNEQFF.